The T cell receptor (beta chain) under discussion was sequenced for a study of long-term antiretroviral therapy in people with HIV. Overall study findings and caveats: Post-ART diversity increased but stayed below transplant donor controls. When set beside controls, HIV repertoires had CDR3 length ranges that were narrower.

The immunoSEQ assay was v3.0, run at survey level. The protocol was immunoSEQ multiplex PCR, while the TCRdb copy is restricted to in-frame clones and leaves out a portion. The sample carries approximately 47,000 clones, 80% to 90% recorded once. All participants with HIV were treated in the United States. V was cut by 7 bases and J by 5 bases, with 14 bases left in between. The germline gives CDR1 LNHDA, CDR2 SQIVND (reference sequence). This CDR3 has 14 residues. This clone was seen only a few times. What it binds is unknown. The rearrangement joins TRBV19 to TRBJ2-2, with TRBD1 as a possible D gene (6 bases). The sequenced sample was unsorted PBMCs, obtained 0.8 years after starting antiretroviral therapy. This TCR came from a woman aged 18-29 years with HIV. CDR3: CASKWGRETGELFF. The CDR3 DNA sequence: TGTGCCAGTAAATGGGGGCGAGAGACCGGGGAGCTGTTTTTT.